This passage covers 6 T cell receptor beta chains from one sample sequenced in a study of CD8+ T cells in alopecia areata. Indicated treatment: oral pan-JAK inhibitor, 5-10 mg twice daily. Reverse transcribed after extraction, RNA yielded cDNA as the sequencing template. Generated by immunoSEQ multiplex PCR, the TCRdb table keeps only in-frame clones and is missing some. This repertoire shows approximately 140,000 clones, roughly four fifths found once; its top ten account for around 25%. The input for sequencing was CD8+ T cells sorted from blood, taken at week 4, from a patient treated with tofacitinib. The receptors originated from a human donor with alopecia areata.

The chain recombines TRBV7-9 with TRBJ2-7; D unclear. The CDR3 has 13 amino acids. Germline-derived CDR1 and CDR2 are SEHNR and FQNEAQ (reference sequence). Trimming took off 5 bases at V and 7 bases at J, with 15 bases between the two ends. The CDR3 DNA is TGTGCCAGCAGCCTTGTCCTGACTTATGAGCAGTACTTC. Translated: CASSLVLTYEQYF.

This clone was found a few times. The V and J genes are TRBV16 and TRBJ2-7; D is uncertain. Trimming left V 0 bases short and J 2 bases short, with 5 bases between. Germline CDR1 reads KGHSY; CDR2 reads FQNENV. This CDR3 spans 13 amino acids. CDR3 coding DNA: TGTGCCAGCAGCCAATCGACCACCTACGAGCAGTACTTC. Its protein product is CASSQSTTYEQYF.

The V and J genes are TRBV27 and TRBJ1-6, with D hard to call. Trimming stripped 2 bases from V and 9 bases from J, with 14 bases between. This CDR3 comprises 15 residues. Germline CDR1 MNHEY, CDR2 SMNVEV (reference sequence). The CDR3: CASSLGGLSFSPLHF. DNA for the CDR3: TGTGCCAGCAGTTTAGGAGGTCTGAGCTTTTCACCCCTCCACTTT.

This clone was seen repeatedly, ten times or more. The V and J genes are TRBV15 and TRBJ1-1; TRBD1 is a possible D gene (6 bases). V lost 0 bases, J lost 0 bases, and 8 bases lay in between. This CDR3 is built from 15 residues. The germline V gene has CDR1 LNHNV and CDR2 YYDKDF (reference sequence). Here the CDR3 reads CATSRERGLNTEAFF. CDR3 nucleotides: TGTGCCACCAGCAGAGAGAGGGGGTTGAACACTGAAGCTTTCTTT. The full variable domain, its missing parts supplied by reference TRBV15 and TRBJ1-1, is DAMVIQNPRYQVTQFGKPVTLSCSQTLNHNVMYWYQQKSSQAPKLLFHYYDKDFNNEADTPDNFQSRRPNTSFCFLDIRSPGLGDTAMYLCATSRERGLNTEAFFGQGTRLTVV.

The chain carries TRBV9 and TRBJ2-5, with D unclear. From germline, CDR1 is SGDLS and CDR2 YYNGEE. With 0 bases removed from V and 1 base from J, the gap between germline ends came to 7 bases. CDR3 length equals 14 residues. The CDR3 spells CASSVGQFQETQYF. DNA for the CDR3: TGTGCCAGCAGCGTAGGGCAGTTCCAAGAGACCCAGTACTTC.

J is TRBJ2-7 and V is TRBV29-1, with a weak D call TRBD1 (6 bases). The CDR3 is 14 residues long. Germline CDR1 reads SQVTM; CDR2 reads ANQGSEA. Trimming took off 4 bases at V and 1 base at J, with 14 bases between the two ends. The CDR3 nucleotides are TGCAGCGTTGTAGGGGGTCCAGGGTCCTACGAGCAGTACTTC. Amino acid sequence: CSVVGGPGSYEQYF.